This TCR beta chain was captured by sequencing in a study of vaccination and CD4 T cells after COVID-19. Study observations and caveats: Post-vaccination, and not before, a median roughly 90% of reactive clones appeared in convalescent patients.

Trimming removed 6 bases from V and 2 bases from J; junction bases left unmatched: 10. Germline CDR1 is DFQATT and CDR2 is SNEGSKA (reference sequence). The CDR3 contains 15 residues. This clonotype has more than one count but fewer than ten. Its antigen remains unidentified. CD4+ T cells that had been cultured provided DNA sequenced with the Oncomine TCR Beta short-read assay. In TCRdb, the PCR reads were re-called with MiXCR into one record per CDR3 protein. Here the sample spans some 20,000 distinct CDR3 sequences, 45% to 50% being singletons. Treatment: approximately nine-day PBMC culture with coronavirus spike peptide pools or control peptides (ViraFEST assay). ViraFEST enlarged antigen-specific T cell populations with peptide pools and afterwards sequenced TCRs.

Sample: cultured CD4+ T cells from blood. The chain has TRBV20-1 and TRBJ1-5, with TRBD1 matching 7 bases. The sequence was collected from a human donor with COVID-19. The CDR3 reads CSADRGTDGNQPQHF. The CDR3 DNA reads TGCAGTGCAGACCGGGGGACAGACGGCAATCAGCCCCAGCATTTT.